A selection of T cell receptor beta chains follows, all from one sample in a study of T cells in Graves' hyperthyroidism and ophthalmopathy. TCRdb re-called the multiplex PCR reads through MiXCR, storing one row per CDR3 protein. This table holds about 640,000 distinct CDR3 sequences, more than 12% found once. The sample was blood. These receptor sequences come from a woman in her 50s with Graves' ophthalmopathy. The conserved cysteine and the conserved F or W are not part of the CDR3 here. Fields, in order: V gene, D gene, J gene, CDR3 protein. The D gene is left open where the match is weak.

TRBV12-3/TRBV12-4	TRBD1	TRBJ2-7	ASSPDRGPAYEQY
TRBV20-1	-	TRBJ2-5	SARVPWTEYQETQY
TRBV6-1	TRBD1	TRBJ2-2	ASSPRQGYTGELF
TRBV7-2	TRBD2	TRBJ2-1	ASSSSVTSGHNEQF
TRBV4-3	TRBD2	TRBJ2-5	ASSQGLAGGGVGETQY
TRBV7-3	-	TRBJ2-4	ASSLWLGAGTKNIQY
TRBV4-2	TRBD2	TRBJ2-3	ASSQLAGDTDTQY
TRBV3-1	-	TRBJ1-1	ASSRYQVNTEAF
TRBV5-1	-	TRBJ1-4	ASSLEGSEKLF
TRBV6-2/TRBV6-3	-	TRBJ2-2	ASSYSRFPGTENTGELF
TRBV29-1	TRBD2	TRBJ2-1	SVVGLAWDNEQF
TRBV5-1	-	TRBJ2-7	ASSLDGRGYEQY
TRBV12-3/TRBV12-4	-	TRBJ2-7	ASTSDSRRFYEQY
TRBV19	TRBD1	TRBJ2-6	ASSPRQGYSGANVLT
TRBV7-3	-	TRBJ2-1	ASSLTQAGGYNEQF
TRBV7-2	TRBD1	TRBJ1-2	ASSLVWQGAFYGYT
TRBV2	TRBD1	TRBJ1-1	ASSGGTGFLSRDTEAF
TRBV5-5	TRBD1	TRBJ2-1	ASSTRQGTGYNEQF
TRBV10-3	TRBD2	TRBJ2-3	AISEWTSGSVDTQY
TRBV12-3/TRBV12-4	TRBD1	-	ASSPRGTGGDEQY
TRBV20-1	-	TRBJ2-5	SARDAGDETQY
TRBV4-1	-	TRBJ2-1	ASSQDMNEQF
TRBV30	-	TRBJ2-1	AWSGMRGPYNEQF
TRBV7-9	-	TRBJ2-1	ASSEGSSRSYNEQF
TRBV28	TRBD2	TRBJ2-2	ASSSSRLAGTTGELF
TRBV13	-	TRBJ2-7	TSSLDPRDTYEQY
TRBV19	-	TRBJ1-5	ASKAGESRNQPQH
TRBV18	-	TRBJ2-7	ASSPGVRYEQY
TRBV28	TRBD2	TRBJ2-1	ASGLAGWGEQF
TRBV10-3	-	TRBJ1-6	AISEQGQGTTSPLH
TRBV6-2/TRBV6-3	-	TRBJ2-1	ASSSDRYEQF
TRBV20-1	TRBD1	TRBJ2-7	SAIGVFGGTGGLLDYEQY
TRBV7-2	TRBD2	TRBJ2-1	ASSWTSGNYNEQF
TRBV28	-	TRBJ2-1	ASSSLPGTHNEQF
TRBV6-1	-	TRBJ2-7	ASSELHPGIPYEQY